The 2 T cell receptor beta chains below all came from one sample that was sequenced in a study of Ad26.COV2.S vaccination and SARS-CoV-2 variants. Using immunoSEQ multiplex PCR, the repertoire was profiled, and TCRdb retains in-frame clones only, with some absent. The profile shows a few hundred thousand clones, about 90% of them singletons. This sample's treatment: about 20 received Ad26.COV2.S at low or high dose, single or two shots; a few received placebo; per-sample allocation not given. Sampling took place 63 days after the first vaccine or placebo injection. Sequenced material: peripheral blood, taken in a trial of Ad26.COV2.S vaccine versus placebo. All receptors derive from a person aged 18-60 years who received the Ad26.COV2.S COVID-19 vaccine or a placebo.

This chain joins TRBV12-3 or TRBV12-4 and TRBJ1-1; D remains unclear. Trimming cost V 4 bases and J 7 bases, with 7 bases left between them. The CDR3 length is 11 residues. In DNA, the CDR3 is TGTGCCAGCAGTTCCCTAATTGAAGCTTTCTTT. The encoded protein is CASSSLIEAFF.

The chain is built from TRBV7-9 and TRBJ2-3; D is unresolved. The CDR3 sequence is 13 residues long. V shed 3 bases and J shed 1 base, with 5 bases lying between them. CDR1 is SEHNR, CDR2 FQNEAQ, per germline (reference sequence). DNA of the CDR3: TGTGCCAGCAGCTTTGACGGCACAGATACGCAGTATTTT. The encoded protein is CASSFDGTDTQYF. The full variable domain, rest sourced from reference TRBV7-9 and TRBJ2-3, is DTGVSQNPRHKITKRGQNVTFRCDPISEHNRLYWYRQTLGQGPEFLTYFQNEAQLEKSRLLSDRFSAERPKGSFSTLEIQRTEQGDSAMYLCASSFDGTDTQYFGPGTRLTVL.